This T cell receptor (beta chain) was sequenced during a study of Graves' ophthalmopathy and Graves' hyperthyroidism. Thyroid ultrasound, orbital computed tomography, TRAb, serum thyroxine and clinical symptoms formed the basis of diagnosis. Amplified material comprised TCR beta CDR3 regions derived from RNA transcripts. HTBI-primed RT-PCR formed the first round, and a multiplex PCR formed the second. TCRdb reprocessed the multiplex PCR reads with MiXCR, giving one entry per CDR3 protein. In the table there are about 240,000 distinct CDR3 sequences, 45% to 55% of which are singletons. Worth noting for this clonotype: What it binds is not known.

Study outcomes and limitations: Most thyroid clonotypes expanded beyond 0.001 frequency were also found in blood.

Germline-derived CDR1 and CDR2 are SGDLS and YYNGEE. CDR3 length: 15 amino acids. Trimming took 0 bases from V and 1 from J, leaving 7 bases between them. The sequencing sample was made of peripheral blood. This clonotype was sampled from an adult man with Graves' ophthalmopathy. V is TRBV9 and J is TRBJ2-2; D is undetermined. The CDR3 DNA reads as TGTGCCAGCAGCGTAGTTCCCCGGAACACCGGGGAGCTGTTTTTT. The encoded protein is CASSVVPRNTGELFF.